Below are 14 T cell receptor beta chains sequenced from a single sample in a study of HIV-infected patients and healthy controls. Roughly three months, about 14 weeks, into antiretroviral therapy, follow-up blood was collected. The repertoire came from unfractionated whole blood and reflected all unsorted peripheral T cells. About 500 ng RNA was reverse transcribed with alpha and beta constant-region primers. Each of the alpha and beta chains got its own library through chain-specific third strand synthesis with indices. MiXCR, applied by TCRdb to the 5' RACE reads, yields one record per CDR3 protein. Here the sample spans roughly 4,600 distinct CDR3 sequences, around 6% being singletons. The sequencing used blood, collected during antiretroviral therapy. These receptor sequences come from an adult with HIV infection.

This clonotype has a count of ten or more. The V and J genes are TRBV25-1 and TRBJ1-5; D gene unclear. The germline CDR1 and CDR2 sequences are MGHDK and SYGVNS. The CDR3 sequence is 12 residues long. Trimming stripped 5 bases from V and 2 bases from J, with 4 bases between. The CDR3 DNA reads as TGTGCCAGCAGTTGGGGCAATCAGCCCCAGCATTTT. Its protein is CASSWGNQPQHF.

CDR3 nucleotide sequence: TGTGCCAGCAGCAGGGGCGGGACTACGGCCAGCACAGATACGCAGTATTTT. Translation: CASSRGGTTASTDTQYF. The J gene is TRBJ2-3, the V gene TRBV11-2, with TRBD2 identical over 7 bases. Germline lookup yields CDR1 SGHAT and CDR2 FQNNGV. This CDR3 contains 17 residues. Trimming took 5 bases from V and 0 from J; bases not matched to a gene: 11.

This clonotype is medium-sized (0.01 to 0.1%) in the sample. The chain links TRBV9 to TRBJ2-1; a weak D match, TRBD2 (5 bases). V was shortened by 4 bases and J by 4 bases, with 15 bases between the two germline ends. In germline, CDR1 is SGDLS, CDR2 YYNGEE. This CDR3 has 15 amino acids. Here the CDR3 reads CASSPDSGIYNEQFF. The CDR3 nucleotides read TGTGCCAGCAGCCCGGACTCTGGAATATACAATGAGCAGTTCTTC.

V and J are TRBV28 and TRBJ2-4; TRBD2 is a possible D gene (6 bases). Germline-derived CDR1 and CDR2 are MDHEN and SYDVKM. This CDR3 comprises 14 residues. The ends were cut back, 6 bases at V and 5 bases at J, with 14 bases in the middle. CDR3 amino acids: CASRPGGPQNIQYF. The CDR3 DNA reads TGTGCCAGCAGACCAGGAGGGCCGCAAAACATTCAGTACTTC.

This clonotype is labeled as medium-sized (0.01 to 0.1%). The chain combines TRBV7-6 with TRBJ1-1; the D is unclear. CDR1 and CDR2 (germline): SGHVS, FNYEAQ. V dropped 2 bases and J dropped 1 base, with 5 bases sitting between them. The CDR3 is 13 residues long. CDR3 bases: TGTGCCAGCAGCTTATCCGAGAACACTGAAGCTTTCTTT. Its protein product is CASSLSENTEAFF. Complete variable domain (other parts from reference TRBV7-6 and TRBJ1-1): GAGVSQSPRYKVTKRGQDVALRCDPISGHVSLYWYRQALGQGPEFLTYFNYEAQQDKSGLPNDRFSAERPEGSISTLTIQRTEQRDSAMYRCASSLSENTEAFFGQGTRLTVV.

This clonotype came up many times. This chain connects TRBV29-1 to TRBJ1-4; a possible D gene is TRBD1 (6 bases). V dropped 4 bases and J dropped 0 bases, with 15 bases sitting between them. This CDR3 has 16 amino acids. CDR1 is SQVTM and CDR2 is ANQGSEA in the germline V gene. DNA of the CDR3: TGCAGCGTTGGGGGGGCCTACGATGCAACTAATGAAAAACTGTTTTTT. Its translation: CSVGGAYDATNEKLFF.

This clonotype was picked up many times. The V call is TRBV2, the J call TRBJ1-3; 8 nucleotides agree with TRBD1. The V gene's germline CDR1 is SNHLY and CDR2 FYNNEI. The V and J ends lost 6 bases and 2 bases, in that order; junction bases with no gene match: 0. CDR3 length: 13 amino acids. The CDR3 loop is CASRDRAGNTIYF. In DNA, the CDR3 is TGTGCCAGCAGGGACAGGGCTGGAAACACCATATATTTT. Full variable domain (missing parts from reference TRBV2 and TRBJ1-3): EPEVTQTPSHQVTQMGQEVILRCVPISNHLYFYWYRQILGQKVEFLVSFYNNEISEKSEIFDDQFSVERPDGSNFTLKIRSTKLEDSAMYFCASRDRAGNTIYFGEGSWLTVV.

This sequence joins TRBV12-3 or TRBV12-4 and TRBJ1-1, with 8 bases that match TRBD1. With V trimmed by 6 bases and J by 5 bases, 8 bases remained unmatched. This CDR3 contains 14 residues. This CDR3 is CASSPDRDQTEAFF. For the CDR3, the DNA is TGTGCCAGCAGCCCGGACAGGGATCAGACTGAAGCTTTCTTT.

This clonotype was counted ten times or more. The J gene is TRBJ2-7, the V gene TRBV29-1; 8 bases agree with TRBD2. The germline V gene encodes CDR1 SQVTM and CDR2 ANQGSEA. With 6 bases clipped from V and 2 bases from J, the junction kept 9 bases outside the gene matches. The CDR3 has 14 residues. The CDR3 loop is CSVNPGTSPYEQYF. DNA for the CDR3: TGCAGCGTAAACCCCGGGACTAGTCCCTACGAGCAGTACTTC.

This sequence joins TRBV27 and TRBJ2-3; 13 bases are a match to TRBD2. The CDR3 length is 15 residues. The germline gives CDR1 MNHEY, CDR2 SMNVEV (reference sequence). Trimming at V came to 6 bases and at J to 6 bases, leaving 6 bases not matched to a gene. CDR3 sequence: CASRKTSGGLDTQYF. In nucleotides, the CDR3 is TGTGCCAGCAGAAAGACTAGCGGGGGGTTGGATACGCAGTATTTT.

This clonotype is classed as medium-sized. The chain links TRBV29-1 to TRBJ1-1; possibly TRBD1 for D (5 bases). With 1 base removed from V and 4 bases from J, the gap between germline ends came to 13 bases. CDR1 and CDR2 from the germline V gene are SQVTM and ANQGSEA. CDR3 length: 14 amino acids. This chain's CDR3 is CSVEGGTQFTEAFF. In nucleotides, the CDR3 is TGCAGCGTTGAAGGAGGGACGCAGTTCACTGAAGCTTTCTTT.

In its sample, this clonotype ranks as medium-sized (0.01 to 0.1%). The rearrangement links TRBV27 to TRBJ1-2; D is unresolved. Germline assignment: CDR1 MNHEY and CDR2 SMNVEV (reference sequence). Trimming removed 2 bases from V and 4 bases from J, with 5 bases in between. The CDR3 contains 12 residues. CDR3 DNA: TGTGCCAGCAGTTTAGAGGGCTATGGCTACACCTTC. This codes for CASSLEGYGYTF.

The rearrangement uses TRBV15 and TRBJ2-5; 7 bases align to TRBD1. This CDR3 spans 15 amino acids. Unmatched junction bases numbered 9, after V lost 3 bases and J lost 5 bases. CDR1 LNHNV and CDR2 YYDKDF come from the germline V gene (reference sequence). CDR3 residues: CATSSQRGRGETQYF. Written as DNA, the CDR3 is TGTGCCACCAGCAGCCAGAGGGGGCGCGGGGAGACCCAGTACTTC.

This clonotype qualifies as medium-sized (0.01 to 0.1%). The chain links TRBV7-9 to TRBJ1-2, with D tentatively TRBD1 (5 bases). V was pared by 5 bases and J by 3 bases, with 13 bases between. The CDR3 contains 14 residues. In germline, CDR1 is SEHNR, CDR2 FQNEAQ (reference sequence). CDR3 region: CASSLVDSDYGYTF. Written as DNA, the CDR3 is TGTGCCAGCAGCCTTGTAGACAGCGACTATGGCTACACCTTC.